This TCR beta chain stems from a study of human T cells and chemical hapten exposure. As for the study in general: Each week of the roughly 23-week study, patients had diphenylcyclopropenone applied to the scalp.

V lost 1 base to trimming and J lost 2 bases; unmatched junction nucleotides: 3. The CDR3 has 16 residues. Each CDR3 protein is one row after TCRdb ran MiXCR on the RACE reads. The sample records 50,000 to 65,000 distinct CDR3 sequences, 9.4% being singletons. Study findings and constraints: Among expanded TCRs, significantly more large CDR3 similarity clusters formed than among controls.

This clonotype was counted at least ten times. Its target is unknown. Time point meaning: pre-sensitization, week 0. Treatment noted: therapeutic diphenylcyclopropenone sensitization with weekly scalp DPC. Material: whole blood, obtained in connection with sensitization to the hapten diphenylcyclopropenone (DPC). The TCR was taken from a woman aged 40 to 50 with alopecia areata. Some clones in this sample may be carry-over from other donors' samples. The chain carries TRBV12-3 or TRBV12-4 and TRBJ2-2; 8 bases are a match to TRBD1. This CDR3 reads CASSLGQGANTGELFF. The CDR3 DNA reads TGTGCCAGCAGTTTAGGGCAGGGGGCTAACACCGGGGAGCTGTTTTTT.